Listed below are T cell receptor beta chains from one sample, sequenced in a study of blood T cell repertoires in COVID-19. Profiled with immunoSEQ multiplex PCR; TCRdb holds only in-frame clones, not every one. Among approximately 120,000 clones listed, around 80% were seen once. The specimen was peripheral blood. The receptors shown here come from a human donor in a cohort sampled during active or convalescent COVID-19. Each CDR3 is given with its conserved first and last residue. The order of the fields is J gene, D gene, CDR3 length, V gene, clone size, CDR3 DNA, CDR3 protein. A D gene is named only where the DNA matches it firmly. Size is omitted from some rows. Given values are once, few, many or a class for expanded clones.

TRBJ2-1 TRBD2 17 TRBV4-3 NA TGCGCCAGCAGGGGTGAAAGCGGGGGGGCCGGCTACAATGAGCAGTTCTTC CASRGESGGAGYNEQFF
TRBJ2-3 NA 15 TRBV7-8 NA TGTGCCAGCAGCTCCACCGGGACTAGCACAGATACGCAGTATTTT CASSSTGTSTDTQYF
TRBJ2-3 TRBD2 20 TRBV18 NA TGTGCCAGCTCCCGCACCGACTCTGCGGGGGGTCAGCGGGGGACAGATACGCAGTATTTT CASSRTDSAGGQRGTDTQYF
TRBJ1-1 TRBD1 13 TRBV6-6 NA TGTGCCAGCAGTGAGATACAGGGGACTGAAGCTTTCTTT CASSEIQGTEAFF
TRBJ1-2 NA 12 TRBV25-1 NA TGTGCCAGCAGTGAACACATGGATGGCTACACCTTC CASSEHMDGYTF
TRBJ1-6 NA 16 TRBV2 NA TGTGCCAGCAGTGAACTCACAGGGATCTCGGATTCACCCCTCCACTTT CASSELTGISDSPLHF
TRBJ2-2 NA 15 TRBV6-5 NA TGTGCCAGCAGTTTAGCGGCCCGGAACACCGGGGAGCTGCTTTTT CASSLAARNTGELLF
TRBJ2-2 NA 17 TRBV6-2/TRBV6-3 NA TGTGCCAGCAGCCGCATCCCATTCCCCGGGTACACCGGGGAGCTGTTTTTT CASSRIPFPGYTGELFF
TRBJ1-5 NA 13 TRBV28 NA TGTGCCAGCAGTTCCCACTTGTATCAGCCCCAGCATTTT CASSSHLYQPQHF
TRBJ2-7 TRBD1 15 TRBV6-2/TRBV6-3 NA TGTGCCAGCAGTTACTCACCGACAGGGTTCTACGAGCAGTACTTC CASSYSPTGFYEQYF
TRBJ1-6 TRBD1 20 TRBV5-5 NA TGTGCCAGCAGCCCCGCAGGGGGGTTCCTCTACAGCTCCTATAATTCACCCCTCCACTTT CASSPAGGFLYSSYNSPLHF
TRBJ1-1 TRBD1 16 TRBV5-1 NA TGCGCCAGCAGCCCGGAGCGGACAGGGGGCCCCACTGAAGCTTTCTTT CASSPERTGGPTEAFF
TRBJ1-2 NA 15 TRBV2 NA TGTGCCAGCAGACTTGGGCGATCGAATAACTATGGCTACACCTTC CASRLGRSNNYGYTF
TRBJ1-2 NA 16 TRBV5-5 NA TGTGCCAGCAGCTTGGCTGACATTTCTGTTAACTATGGCTACACCTTC CASSLADISVNYGYTF
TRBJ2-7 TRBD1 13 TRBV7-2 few TGTGCCAGCAGTTCCCGGACAGGGAACGAGCAGTACTTC CASSSRTGNEQYF
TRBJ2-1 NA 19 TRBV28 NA TGTGCCAGCAGCGAAGGAGGCAGGCACTACCTCAGCTCCTACAATGAGCAGTTCTTC CASSEGGRHYLSSYNEQFF
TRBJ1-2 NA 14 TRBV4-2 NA TGTGCCAGCAGCCAAGGGTTGGGGAGCTATGGCTACACCTTC CASSQGLGSYGYTF
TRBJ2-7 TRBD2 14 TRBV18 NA TGTGCCAGCTCGCCAAGCGGGGGGGCCCGCGAGCAGTACTTC CASSPSGGAREQYF
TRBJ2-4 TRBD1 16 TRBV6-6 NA TGTGCCAGCAGTTACCTGCCGTGGGACAGGGGCCAAATTCAGTACTTC CASSYLPWDRGQIQYF
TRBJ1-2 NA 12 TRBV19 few TGTGCCAGTAACTCCGGGTTTGACGGCTACACCTTC CASNSGFDGYTF